The 29 T cell receptor beta chains reported below all come from one sample, sequenced in a study of cytomegalovirus exposure and HLA in healthy donors. PCR amplification relied on 60 Vbeta primers (plus 13 Jbeta primers). Clones were sequenced by immunoSEQ multiplex PCR, and TCRdb holds only the in-frame ones, with some missing. Altogether 110,000 or so clones are present, over 70% being singletons, with the ten largest covering roughly 6%. The sample consisted of PBMCs. All receptors derive from a male donor in good health and CMV-seronegative.

This clone was counted between two and nine times. The chain recombines TRBV7-9 with TRBJ1-5; D is perhaps TRBD1 (6 bases). CDR3 length: 15 amino acids. Germline assignment: CDR1 SEHNR and CDR2 FQNEAQ (reference sequence). Trimming took 4 bases from V and 0 from J, leaving 10 bases between them. CDR3 bases: TGTGCCAGCAGCTGGGCAGGGGATAGCAATCAGCCCCAGCATTTT. Translation gives CASSWAGDSNQPQHF.

The CDR3 loop is CASSADWNQETQYF. As DNA, the CDR3 is TGTGCCAGCAGCGCTGACTGGAACCAAGAGACCCAGTACTTC. V and J are TRBV5-4 and TRBJ2-5; D unclear. Trimming removed 4 bases at V and 0 bases at J, with 10 bases between. CDR3 length: 14 residues. Germline lookup yields CDR1 SGHNT and CDR2 YYREEE (reference sequence).

This clone was picked up a small number of times. One end of the junction is discordant with germline, which a read error may explain. The chain has TRBV10-3 and TRBJ1-4; D is unclear. The CDR3 contains 13 residues. Germline V gene lookup returns CDR1 ENHRY and CDR2 SYGVKD. CDR3 residues: CATSDGTNEKLFF. CDR3 in DNA: TGTGCCACCAGTGACGGGACTAATGAAAAACTGTTTTTT.

V usage is TRBV2 and J usage is TRBJ2-7, with TRBD1 identical over 7 bases. Germline V gene lookup returns CDR1 SNHLY and CDR2 FYNNEI. The CDR3 extends over 15 amino acids. The V and J ends lost 2 bases and 0 bases, in that order; junction bases with no gene match: 4. The CDR3 sequence is CASSERTGLSYEQYF. For the CDR3, the DNA is TGTGCCAGCAGTGAAAGGACAGGACTCTCCTACGAGCAGTACTTC.

The gene calls are TRBV7-9 and TRBJ2-7; a possible D gene is TRBD1 (5 bases). The CDR3 is made up of 16 amino acids. CDR1 is SEHNR, CDR2 FQNEAQ, per germline (reference sequence). Trimming stripped 1 base from V and 2 bases from J, with 15 bases between. CDR3 DNA sequence: TGTGCCAGCAGCTTAGGGACGCACAGGTTCACCTACGAGCAGTACTTC. Protein sequence: CASSLGTHRFTYEQYF.

The chain combines TRBV7-2 with TRBJ2-5; D may be TRBD2 (6 bases). Deletions cut 3 bases from V and 9 bases from J, with 14 bases between. This CDR3 is 13 amino acids long. CDR1 SGHTA and CDR2 FQGNSA come from the germline V gene. In DNA, the CDR3 is TGTGCCAGCAGCTTCGGGTCGGGAGCGTCCCAGTACTTC. Residues: CASSFGSGASQYF.

The rearrangement joins TRBV6-1 to TRBJ1-5; D remains unclear. This CDR3 comprises 14 residues. Deletions cut 8 bases from V and 0 bases from J, with 11 bases between. Germline V gene data show CDR1 as MNHNS and CDR2 as SASEGT. The CDR3 DNA reads TGTGCCAGCCAGTCTCAATATAGCAATCAGCCCCAGCATTTT. Its protein product is CASQSQYSNQPQHF.

The rearrangement links TRBV19 to TRBJ1-3; no definite D call. This CDR3 region has 17 residues. Deletions cut 7 bases from V and 0 bases from J, with 19 bases between. The V gene's germline CDR1 is LNHDA and CDR2 SQIVND (reference sequence). CDR3 protein: CASKFGGGRYSGNTIYF. The CDR3 nucleotides are TGTGCCAGTAAATTTGGAGGCGGGCGGTACTCTGGAAACACCATATATTTT.

The J gene is TRBJ2-2, the V gene TRBV7-7; D unresolved. V lost 6 bases and J lost 8, with 10 bases in between. The CDR3 is made up of 12 amino acids. Per the germline V gene, CDR1 is SSHAT and CDR2 is FNYEAQ (reference sequence). The CDR3 DNA reads TGTGCCAGCAGTTCCGCTGAGGGGGAGCTGTTTTTT. Protein product: CASSSAEGELFF.

This chain uses TRBV27 with TRBJ2-1, with TRBD2 identical over 7 bases. Germline trimming cut 4 bases from V and 4 bases from J; bases unmatched to any gene: 4. This CDR3 spans 14 amino acids. The V gene's germline CDR1 is MNHEY and CDR2 SMNVEV (reference sequence). CDR3 loop: CASSSLAAYNEQFF. CDR3 in DNA: TGTGCCAGCAGTTCCCTAGCGGCATACAATGAGCAGTTCTTC.

In this sample, this clone turned up a few times. The chain is built from TRBV30 and TRBJ1-1, with D perhaps TRBD1 (5 bases). In germline, CDR1 is GTSNPN, CDR2 SVGIG (reference sequence). V was pared by 3 bases and J by 6 bases, with 17 bases between. This CDR3 comprises 14 residues. In DNA, the CDR3 is TGTGCCTGGAGCCGGCGGGCCGGGGGGGCTGAAGCTTTCTTT. It translates to CAWSRRAGGAEAFF.

This clone was observed once. The chain recombines TRBV27 with TRBJ2-1; 12 bases are shared with TRBD2. With V trimmed by 6 bases and J by 5 bases, 5 bases remained unmatched. This CDR3 comprises 15 residues. Germline CDR1 is MNHEY and CDR2 is SMNVEV (reference sequence). This CDR3 reads CASRPGTSGHNEQFF. CDR3 sequence (DNA): TGTGCCAGCAGACCCGGGACTAGCGGGCACAATGAGCAGTTCTTC.

The chain carries TRBV1 and TRBJ2-5; the table gives TRBD2 as D, unverified against the DNA. TRBV1 is a listed pseudogene. There are 19 residues in the CDR3. The CDR3 reads CTSGIAGHYTRYNQETQYF. DNA of the CDR3: TGCACCAGCGGCATAGCGGGTCATTATACCCGATATAACCAAGAGACCCAGTACTTC.

V and J are TRBV21-1 and TRBJ2-5; TRBD2 is taken as the D call from the table, unchecked against the DNA. TRBV21-1 is marked as a pseudogene. This CDR3 comprises 13 residues. The CDR3 loop reads CATFGTMQETQYF. The CDR3 DNA sequence: TGTGCCACCTTCGGGACTATGCAAGAGACCCAGTACTTC.

The rearrangement joins TRBV18 to TRBJ2-5, with TRBD2 matching over 11 bases. V shed 2 bases, J shed 5 bases, and the junction held 1 base outside the gene matches. Germline CDR1 is KGHSH and CDR2 is LQKENI. The CDR3 length is 14 residues. CDR3 amino acids: CASSPRLAGETQYF. DNA of the CDR3: TGTGCCAGCTCACCAAGACTAGCGGGGGAGACCCAGTACTTC.

The V call is TRBV21-1, the J call TRBJ2-3; whether TRBD2, the table's D call, matches the DNA was not checked. TRBV21-1 is described as a pseudogene. The CDR3 runs 16 residues. CDR3 loop: CASRTGRTSGTDTQYF. CDR3 DNA: TGTGCCAGCAGAACCGGTCGGACTAGCGGGACAGATACGCAGTATTTT.

The J gene is TRBJ2-2, the V gene TRBV5-1; 7 bases align to TRBD1. Germline-derived CDR1 and CDR2 are SGHRS and YFSETQ. This CDR3 region has 15 residues. V trimming: 4 bases; J trimming: 4 bases; junction bases outside the gene matches: 7. The CDR3 sequence is CASSTGQDITGELFF. As DNA, the CDR3 is TGCGCCAGCAGCACCGGACAGGATATCACCGGGGAGCTGTTTTTT.

V gene TRBV19 combines with J gene TRBJ1-1; TRBD1 might be the D (5 bases). Germline loops: CDR1 LNHDA, CDR2 SQIVND (reference sequence). The V gene lost 4 bases and the J gene lost 11 bases, with 26 bases spanning the gap. The CDR3 length is 16 residues. The CDR3 bases are TGTGCCAGTAGTACGCCAGCAGGGAGGTCACCCTTATCGGCTTTCTTT. Amino acid sequence: CASSTPAGRSPLSAFF.

The chain combines TRBV9 with TRBJ1-1, with D possibly TRBD1 on 5 matching bases. There are 14 residues in the CDR3. Trimming stripped 0 bases from V and 5 bases from J, with 11 bases between. Germline V gene lookup returns CDR1 SGDLS and CDR2 YYNGEE. The CDR3 sequence: CASSVEGVGTEAFF. The CDR3 nucleotides are TGTGCCAGCAGCGTAGAAGGGGTCGGGACTGAAGCTTTCTTT.

This chain uses TRBV18 with TRBJ1-6; 7 nucleotides match TRBD1. The CDR3 is 13 residues long. Germline V CDR1 and CDR2: KGHSH, LQKENI. The trim removed 6 bases at V and 5 bases at J, leaving 1 base unmatched. CDR3 region: CASSGTDNSPLHF. The CDR3 DNA is TGTGCCAGCTCCGGGACAGATAATTCACCCCTCCACTTT.

The chain recombines TRBV29-1 with TRBJ1-1, with D possibly matching TRBD1 (5 bases). CDR3 length: 13 residues. Per germline, CDR1 SQVTM and CDR2 ANQGSEA. V lost 4 bases to trimming and J lost 4 bases, with 13 bases between them. Here the CDR3 DNA reads TGCAGCGTTGTGGGACTCCTTTTCACTGAAGCTTTCTTT. Translation gives CSVVGLLFTEAFF.

The rearrangement joins TRBV7-9 to TRBJ2-7, with 13 nucleotides matching TRBD2. This CDR3 has 15 residues. V shed 0 bases and J 6 bases; nucleotides not matched to a gene: 2. From germline, CDR1 is SEHNR and CDR2 FQNEAQ (reference sequence). The CDR3, as DNA: TGTGCCAGCAGCTTAGCACTAGCGGGAGGGCTCGAGCAGTACTTC. This encodes CASSLALAGGLEQYF.

The V and J genes are TRBV27 and TRBJ2-1; 7 positions agree with TRBD1. Trimming at V came to 4 bases and at J to 4 bases, leaving 4 bases not matched to a gene. CDR1 is MNHEY, CDR2 SMNVEV, per germline (reference sequence). This CDR3 comprises 14 residues. CDR3 loop: CASSSRDRYNEQFF. The CDR3, as DNA: TGTGCCAGCAGTTCACGGGACAGATACAATGAGCAGTTCTTC.

The chain links TRBV11-1 to TRBJ2-2; D might be TRBD2 (6 bases). The CDR3 has 15 residues. Germline V gene data show CDR1 as SGHAT and CDR2 as FQDESV (reference sequence). With 3 bases removed from V and 2 bases from J, the gap between germline ends came to 10 bases. The chain's CDR3 is CASSFGGLNTGELFF. In nucleotides, the CDR3 is TGTGCCAGCAGCTTTGGAGGGTTAAACACCGGGGAGCTGTTTTTT.

V and J are TRBV10-3 and TRBJ2-5, with D uncertain. The J call is doubtful: the DNA matches TRBJ2-7 better. CDR1 is ENHRY and CDR2 is SYGVKD in the germline V gene. The CDR3 sequence is 13 residues long. The CDR3 here is CAIRAVGSYEQYF. The CDR3 coding sequence is TGTGCCATTCGAGCCGTGGGCAGCTACGAGCAGTACTTC.

The CDR3 nucleotides are TGCGCCAGCAGCCAAGGTCATGGCGGGAGGAATGAGCAGTTCTTC. Translated: CASSQGHGGRNEQFF. The rearrangement uses TRBV4-1 and TRBJ2-1; the match to TRBD2 covers 8 bases. V was clipped by 1 base and J by 7 bases; unmatched bases: 6. Germline-derived CDR1 and CDR2 are MGHRA and YSYEKL. The CDR3 contains 15 residues.

The chain employs TRBV6-4 and TRBJ2-1, with TRBD2 identical over 7 bases. The CDR3 is made up of 15 amino acids. V trimming: 10 bases; J trimming: 5 bases; junction bases outside the gene matches: 14. Germline assignment: CDR1 MRHNA and CDR2 SNTAGT. CDR3 in DNA: TGTGCCACAGCTGCCGTGGCGGGAGTTAACAATGAGCAGTTCTTC. This sequence encodes CATAAVAGVNNEQFF.

This clone has more than one count but fewer than ten. The chain recombines TRBV7-9 with TRBJ1-4; 8 bases align to TRBD1. Germline V gives CDR1 SEHNR, CDR2 FQNEAQ (reference sequence). The CDR3 spans 15 residues. J gave up 4 bases and V 7 bases, and 8 bases lay outside the gene matches. The CDR3 DNA sequence: TGTGCCAGCAACCCCAGGGGGCTGGATAATGAAAAACTGTTTTTT. It encodes CASNPRGLDNEKLFF.

The V gene is TRBV5-1, the J gene TRBJ1-2; TRBD1 aligns across 7 bases. The CDR3 loop spans 15 amino acids. Germline loops: CDR1 SGHRS, CDR2 YFSETQ. Trimming removed 0 bases from V and 2 bases from J; junction bases left unmatched: 4. The CDR3 is CASSLVPGQNYGYTF. The CDR3 region has the DNA TGCGCCAGCAGCTTGGTCCCGGGACAGAACTATGGCTACACCTTC.